This TCR beta chain was documented in a study of blood T cell repertoires in COVID-19. Across the study: Before being deemed recovered, Cohort 3 donors had two negative PCRs, clearance, or symptom resolution.

The age range of participants was 18 to 89 years, with residence in about two dozen US areas. There are 13 residues in the CDR3. V lost 5 bases to trimming and J lost 0 bases, with 7 bases between them. Germline CDR1 MNHEY, CDR2 SVGAGI. Authors' processing steps: Estimation of nucleated cell counts was performed using reference gene primer amplification. The data were produced by immunoSEQ multiplex PCR, yet TCRdb's version contains in-frame clones alone and is incomplete. From that table come the V and J calls and clone size; the DNA was used to work out D and trimming. Here the sample spans over 130,000 clones, approximately 87% being singletons.

This sequence was found in a man between 50 and 59 years old in a cohort exposed to, infected with or recovered from COVID-19 (not recorded which). The gene calls are TRBV6-5 and TRBJ1-1; D not certain. The specimen sequenced was PBMCs or T cells enriched from blood (not recorded which). As DNA, the CDR3 is TGTGCCAGCAGTATTCTATTGAACACTGAAGCTTTCTTT. This encodes CASSILLNTEAFF.